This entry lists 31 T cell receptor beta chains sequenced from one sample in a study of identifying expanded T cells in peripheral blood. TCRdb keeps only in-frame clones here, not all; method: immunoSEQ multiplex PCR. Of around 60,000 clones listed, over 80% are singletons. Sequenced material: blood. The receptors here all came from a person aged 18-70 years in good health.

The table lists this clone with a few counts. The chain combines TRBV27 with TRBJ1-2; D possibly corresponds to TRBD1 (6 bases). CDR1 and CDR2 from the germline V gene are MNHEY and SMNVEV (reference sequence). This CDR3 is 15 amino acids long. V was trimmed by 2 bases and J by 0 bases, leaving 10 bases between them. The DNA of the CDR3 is TGTGCCAGCAGTTTAGATCCAGGGGCTAACTATGGCTACACCTTC. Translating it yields CASSLDPGANYGYTF.

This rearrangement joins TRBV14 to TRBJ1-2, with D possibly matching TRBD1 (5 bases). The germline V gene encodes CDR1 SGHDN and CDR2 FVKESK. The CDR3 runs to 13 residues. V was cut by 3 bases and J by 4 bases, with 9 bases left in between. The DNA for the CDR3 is TGTGCCAGCAGCCAGGAACAGGTCTATGGCTACACCTTC. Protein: CASSQEQVYGYTF. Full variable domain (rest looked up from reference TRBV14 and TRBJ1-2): EAGVTQFPSHSVIEKGQTVTLRCDPISGHDNLYWYRRVMGKEIKFLLHFVKESKQDESGMPNNRFLAERTGGTYSTLKVQPAELEDSGVYFCASSQEQVYGYTFGSGTRLTVV.

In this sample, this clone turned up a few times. DNA for the CDR3: TGTGCCTGGAGTAGGGGTTTTCATGGCTACACCTTC. This sequence encodes CAWSRGFHGYTF. This chain joins TRBV30 and TRBJ1-2, with a tentative D call TRBD1 (5 bases). Germline assignment: CDR1 GTSNPN and CDR2 SVGIG (reference sequence). The V and J ends lost 2 bases and 6 bases respectively, with 10 bases between them. CDR3 length: 12 amino acids.

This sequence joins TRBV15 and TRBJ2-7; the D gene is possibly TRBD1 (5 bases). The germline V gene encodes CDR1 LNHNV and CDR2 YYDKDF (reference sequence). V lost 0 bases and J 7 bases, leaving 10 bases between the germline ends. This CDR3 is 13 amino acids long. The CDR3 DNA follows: TGTGCCACCAGCAGAGACAGGGAAGGAGAGCAGTACTTC. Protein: CATSRDREGEQYF.

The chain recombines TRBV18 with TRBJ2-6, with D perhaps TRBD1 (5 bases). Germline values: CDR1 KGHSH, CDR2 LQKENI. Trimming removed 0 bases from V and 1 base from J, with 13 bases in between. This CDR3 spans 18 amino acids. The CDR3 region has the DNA TGTGCCAGCTCACCACCTAGCCAGGGTTTGTCTGGGGCCAACGTCCTGACTTTC. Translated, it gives CASSPPSQGLSGANVLTF.

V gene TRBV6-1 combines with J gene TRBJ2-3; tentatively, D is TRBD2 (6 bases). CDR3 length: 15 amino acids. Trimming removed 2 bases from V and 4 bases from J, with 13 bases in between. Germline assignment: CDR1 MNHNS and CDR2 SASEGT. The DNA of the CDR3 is TGTGCCAGCAGTGAATGGGGTCCGGGAGCAGATACGCAGTATTTT. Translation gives CASSEWGPGADTQYF.

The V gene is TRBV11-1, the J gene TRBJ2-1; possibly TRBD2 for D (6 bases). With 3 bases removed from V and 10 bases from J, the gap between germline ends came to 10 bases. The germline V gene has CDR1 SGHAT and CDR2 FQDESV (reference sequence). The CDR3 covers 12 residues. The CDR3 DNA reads TGTGCCAGCAGCTTTGATCGGGGGGAGCAGTTCTTC. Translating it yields CASSFDRGEQFF. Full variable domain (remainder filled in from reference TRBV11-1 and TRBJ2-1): EAEVAQSPRYKITEKSQAVAFWCDPISGHATLYWYRQILGQGPELLVQFQDESVVDDSQLPKDRFSAERLKGVDSTLKIQPAELGDSAMYLCASSFDRGEQFFGPGTRLTVL.

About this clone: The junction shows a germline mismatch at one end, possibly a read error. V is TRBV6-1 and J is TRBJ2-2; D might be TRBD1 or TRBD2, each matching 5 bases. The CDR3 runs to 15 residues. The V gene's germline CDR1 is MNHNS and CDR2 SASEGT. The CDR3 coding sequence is TGTGCCAGCCGACTTTGGGACGGGAACACCGGGGAGCTATTTTTT. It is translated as CASRLWDGNTGELFF.

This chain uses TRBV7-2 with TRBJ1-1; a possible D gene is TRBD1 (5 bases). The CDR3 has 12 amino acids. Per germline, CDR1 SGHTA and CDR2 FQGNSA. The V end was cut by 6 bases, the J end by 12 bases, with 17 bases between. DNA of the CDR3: TGTGCCAGCAGTTTTTTGGGGCGGGTGCCTTTCTTT. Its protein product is CASSFLGRVPFF.

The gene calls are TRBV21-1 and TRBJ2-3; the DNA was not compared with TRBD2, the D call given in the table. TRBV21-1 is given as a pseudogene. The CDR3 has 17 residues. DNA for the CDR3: TGTGCCAGCAGCAAAGGGAGCGGAGGACGTAGCACAGATACGCAGTATTTT. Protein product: CASSKGSGGRSTDTQYF.

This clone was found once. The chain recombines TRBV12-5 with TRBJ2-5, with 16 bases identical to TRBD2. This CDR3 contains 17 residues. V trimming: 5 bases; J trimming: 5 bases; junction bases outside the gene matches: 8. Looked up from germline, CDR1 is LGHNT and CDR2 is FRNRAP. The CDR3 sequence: CASGLQGLAGGHETQYF. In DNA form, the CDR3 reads TGTGCTAGTGGTCTCCAGGGACTAGCGGGGGGGCACGAGACCCAGTACTTC.

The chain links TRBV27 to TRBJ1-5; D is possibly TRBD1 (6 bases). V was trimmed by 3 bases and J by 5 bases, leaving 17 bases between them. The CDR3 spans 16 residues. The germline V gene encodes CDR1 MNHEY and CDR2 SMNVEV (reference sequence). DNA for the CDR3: TGTGCCAGCAGTTTTCGAGGGGGGTCTACGGATCAGCCCCAGCATTTT. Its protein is CASSFRGGSTDQPQHF.

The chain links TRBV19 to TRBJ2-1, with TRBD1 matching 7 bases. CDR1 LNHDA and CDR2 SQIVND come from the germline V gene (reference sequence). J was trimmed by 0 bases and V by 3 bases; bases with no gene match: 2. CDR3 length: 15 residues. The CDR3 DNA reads TGTGCCAGTAGTATGGGGGACAGCTCCTACAATGAGCAGTTCTTC. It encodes CASSMGDSSYNEQFF. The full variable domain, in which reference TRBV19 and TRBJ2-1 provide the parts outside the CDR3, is DGGITQSPKYLFRKEGQNVTLSCEQNLNHDAMYWYRQDPGQGLRLIYYSQIVNDFQKGDIAEGYSVSREKKESFPLTVTSAQKNPTAFYLCASSMGDSSYNEQFFGPGTRLTVL.

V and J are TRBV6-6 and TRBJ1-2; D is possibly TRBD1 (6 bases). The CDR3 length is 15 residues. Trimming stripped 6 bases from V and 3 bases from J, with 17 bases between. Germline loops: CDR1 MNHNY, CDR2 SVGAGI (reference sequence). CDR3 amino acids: CASSNQLDRDYGYTF. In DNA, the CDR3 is TGTGCCAGCAGCAACCAATTGGACAGAGACTATGGCTACACCTTC.

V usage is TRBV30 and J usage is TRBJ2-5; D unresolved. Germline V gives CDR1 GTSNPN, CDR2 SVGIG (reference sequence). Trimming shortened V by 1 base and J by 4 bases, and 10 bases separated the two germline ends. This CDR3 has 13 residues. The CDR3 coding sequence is TGTGCCTGGAGTGGTGGAGTCACAGAGACCCAGTACTTC. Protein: CAWSGGVTETQYF. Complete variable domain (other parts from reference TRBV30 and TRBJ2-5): SQTIHQWPATLVQPVGSPLSLECTVEGTSNPNLYWYRQAAGRGLQLLFYSVGIGQISSEVPQNLSASRPQDRQFILSSKKLLLSDSGFYLCAWSGGVTETQYFGPGTRLLVL.

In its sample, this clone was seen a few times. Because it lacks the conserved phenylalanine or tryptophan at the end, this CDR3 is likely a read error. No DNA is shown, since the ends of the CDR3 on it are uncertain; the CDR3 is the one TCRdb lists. The CDR3 loop is CASSCVRLRA. The rearrangement uses TRBV5-7 and TRBJ2-7; the table assigns TRBD2, which was not confirmed against the DNA. TRBV5-7 falls under the ORF class, with uncertain function. The CDR3 sequence runs 10 residues, both termini included.

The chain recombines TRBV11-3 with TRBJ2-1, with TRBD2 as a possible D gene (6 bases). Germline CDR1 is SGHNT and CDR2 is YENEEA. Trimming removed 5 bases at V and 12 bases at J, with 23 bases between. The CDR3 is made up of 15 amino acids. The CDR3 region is CASSPSPPTRSGQFF. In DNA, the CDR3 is TGTGCCAGCAGCCCCTCCCCTCCGACTAGGAGCGGGCAGTTCTTC.

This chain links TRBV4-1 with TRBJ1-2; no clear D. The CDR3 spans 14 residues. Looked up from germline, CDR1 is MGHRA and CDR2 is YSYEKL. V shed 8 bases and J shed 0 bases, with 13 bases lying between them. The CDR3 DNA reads TGCGCCAGCTGCCCAGCCGGAGCTAACTATGGCTACACCTTC. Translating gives CASCPAGANYGYTF.

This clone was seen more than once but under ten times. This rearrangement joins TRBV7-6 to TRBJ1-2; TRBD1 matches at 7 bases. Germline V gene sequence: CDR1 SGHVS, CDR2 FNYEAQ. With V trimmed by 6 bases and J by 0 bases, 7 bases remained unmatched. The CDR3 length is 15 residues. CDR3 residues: CASSLGDSTNYGYTF. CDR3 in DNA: TGTGCCAGCAGTCTAGGGGACAGCACTAACTATGGCTACACCTTC.

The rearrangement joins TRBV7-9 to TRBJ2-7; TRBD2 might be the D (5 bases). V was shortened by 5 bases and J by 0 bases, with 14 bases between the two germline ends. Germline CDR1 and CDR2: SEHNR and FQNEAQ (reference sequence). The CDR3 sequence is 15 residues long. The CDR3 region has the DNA TGTGCCAGCAGCCCCTTTCCGGGAAGCTCCTACGAGCAGTACTTC. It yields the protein CASSPFPGSSYEQYF.

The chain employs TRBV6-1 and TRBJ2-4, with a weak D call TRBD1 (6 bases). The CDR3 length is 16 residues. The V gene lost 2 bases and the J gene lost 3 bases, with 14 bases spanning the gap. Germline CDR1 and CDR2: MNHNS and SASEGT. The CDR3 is CASSEQGILDKNIQYF. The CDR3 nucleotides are TGTGCCAGCAGTGAACAGGGGATCTTAGACAAAAACATTCAGTACTTC.

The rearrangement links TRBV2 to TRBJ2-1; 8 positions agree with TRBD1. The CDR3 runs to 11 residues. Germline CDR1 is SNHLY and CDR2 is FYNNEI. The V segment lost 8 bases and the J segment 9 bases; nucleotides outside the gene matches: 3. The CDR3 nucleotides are TGTGCCAGCGTCGACAGGGGTGAGCAGTTCTTC. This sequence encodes CASVDRGEQFF.

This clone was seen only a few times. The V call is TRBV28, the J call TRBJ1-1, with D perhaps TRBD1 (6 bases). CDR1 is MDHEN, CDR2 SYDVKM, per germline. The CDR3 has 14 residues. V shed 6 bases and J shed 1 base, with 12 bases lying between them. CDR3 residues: CASSRGLSNTEAFF. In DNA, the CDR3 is TGTGCCAGCAGCAGGGGCCTCTCGAACACTGAAGCTTTCTTT.

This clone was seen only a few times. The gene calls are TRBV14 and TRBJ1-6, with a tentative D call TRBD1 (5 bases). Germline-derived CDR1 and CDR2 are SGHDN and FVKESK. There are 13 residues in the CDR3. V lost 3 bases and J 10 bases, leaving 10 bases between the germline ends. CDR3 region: CASSHIGASPLHF. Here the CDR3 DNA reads TGTGCCAGCAGCCATATCGGGGCGTCACCCCTCCACTTT. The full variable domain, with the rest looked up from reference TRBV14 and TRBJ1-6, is EAGVTQFPSHSVIEKGQTVTLRCDPISGHDNLYWYRRVMGKEIKFLLHFVKESKQDESGMPNNRFLAERTGGTYSTLKVQPAELEDSGVYFCASSHIGASPLHFGNGTRLTVT.

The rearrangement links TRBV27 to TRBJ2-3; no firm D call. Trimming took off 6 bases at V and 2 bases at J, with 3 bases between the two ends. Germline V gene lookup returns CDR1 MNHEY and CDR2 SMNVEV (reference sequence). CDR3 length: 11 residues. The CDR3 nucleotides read TGTGCCAGCAGCCACACAGATACGCAGTATTTT. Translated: CASSHTDTQYF.

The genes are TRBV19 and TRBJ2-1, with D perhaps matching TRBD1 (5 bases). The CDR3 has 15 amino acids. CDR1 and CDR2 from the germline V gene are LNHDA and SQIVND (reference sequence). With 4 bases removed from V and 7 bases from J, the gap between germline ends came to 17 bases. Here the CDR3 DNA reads TGTGCCAGTAGTACGGACATGCTAGGGATTAATGAGCAGTTCTTC. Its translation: CASSTDMLGINEQFF.

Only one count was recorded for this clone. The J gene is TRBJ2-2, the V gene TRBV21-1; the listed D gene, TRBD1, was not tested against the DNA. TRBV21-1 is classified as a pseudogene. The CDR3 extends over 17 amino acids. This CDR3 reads CASSSTGLYTSTGELFF. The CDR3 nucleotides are TGTGCCAGCAGCTCGACAGGGTTGTATACAAGCACCGGGGAGCTGTTTTTT.

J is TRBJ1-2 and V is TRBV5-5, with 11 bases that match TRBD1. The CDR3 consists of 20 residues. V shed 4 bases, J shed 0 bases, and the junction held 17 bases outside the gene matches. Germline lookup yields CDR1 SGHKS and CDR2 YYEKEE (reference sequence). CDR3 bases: TGTGCCAGCAGCCCATCCCTCTCCCTCGGGACAGGGGGAGCTAACTATGGCTACACCTTC. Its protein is CASSPSLSLGTGGANYGYTF.

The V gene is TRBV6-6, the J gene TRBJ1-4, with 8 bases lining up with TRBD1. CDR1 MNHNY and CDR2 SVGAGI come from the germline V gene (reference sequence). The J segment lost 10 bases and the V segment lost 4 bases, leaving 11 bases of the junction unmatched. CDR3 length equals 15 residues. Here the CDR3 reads CASSSTGAPAGKLFF. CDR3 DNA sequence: TGTGCCAGCAGTTCGACAGGGGCCCCAGCCGGAAAACTGTTTTTT.

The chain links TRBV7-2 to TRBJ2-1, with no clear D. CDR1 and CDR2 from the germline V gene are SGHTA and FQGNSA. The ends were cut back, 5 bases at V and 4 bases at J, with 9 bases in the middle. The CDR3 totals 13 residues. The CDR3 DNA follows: TGTGCCAGCAGCCCTTATTTATACAATGAGCAGTTCTTC. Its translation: CASSPYLYNEQFF.

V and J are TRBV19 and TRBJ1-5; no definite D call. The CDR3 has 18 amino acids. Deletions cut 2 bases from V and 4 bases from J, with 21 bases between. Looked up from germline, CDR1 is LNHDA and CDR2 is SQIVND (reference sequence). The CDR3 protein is CASSIYLVRRDKNQPQHF. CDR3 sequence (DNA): TGTGCCAGTAGTATATACCTCGTGAGAAGGGATAAGAATCAGCCCCAGCATTTT.